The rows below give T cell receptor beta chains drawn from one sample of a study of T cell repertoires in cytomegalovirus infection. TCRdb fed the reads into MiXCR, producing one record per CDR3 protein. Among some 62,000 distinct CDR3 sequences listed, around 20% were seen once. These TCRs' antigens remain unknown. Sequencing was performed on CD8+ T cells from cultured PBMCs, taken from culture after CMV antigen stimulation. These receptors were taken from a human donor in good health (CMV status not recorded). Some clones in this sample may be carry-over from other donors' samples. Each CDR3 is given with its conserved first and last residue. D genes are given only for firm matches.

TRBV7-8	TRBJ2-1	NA	CASRGPPGYEQFF
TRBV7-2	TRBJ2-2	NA	CASSSPTSPAGELFF
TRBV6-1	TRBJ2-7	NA	CASSERLAATYEQYF
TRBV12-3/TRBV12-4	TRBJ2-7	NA	CASSQNRDATANEQYF
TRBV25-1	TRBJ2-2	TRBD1	CASRTGDAGELFF
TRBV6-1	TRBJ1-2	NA	CASSELTGPNYGYTF
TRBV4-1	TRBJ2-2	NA	CASSQGLNTGELFF
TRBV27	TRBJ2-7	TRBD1	CASRGRTGASYEQYF
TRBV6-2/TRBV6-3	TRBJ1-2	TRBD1	CASRAGQGPYGYTF
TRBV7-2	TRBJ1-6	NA	CASSFLNSPLHF
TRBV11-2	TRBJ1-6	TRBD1	CASSTPGQGAYNSPLHF
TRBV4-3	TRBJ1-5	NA	CASSQDISDNQPQHF
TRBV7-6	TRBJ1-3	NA	CASSLVRGARNTIYF
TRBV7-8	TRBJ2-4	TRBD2	CASSLVSGGPKNIQYF
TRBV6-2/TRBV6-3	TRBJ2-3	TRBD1	CASSLTQGADTQYF
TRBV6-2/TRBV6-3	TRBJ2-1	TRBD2	CASSYMSPAGGLLNEQFF
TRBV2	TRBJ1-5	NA	CASRRGDQKQEYNSNQPQHF
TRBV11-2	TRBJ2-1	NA	CASSLEQGSYNEQLF
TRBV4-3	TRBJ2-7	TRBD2	CASSPASGNEQYF
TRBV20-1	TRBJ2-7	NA	CSASRGGFQSYEQYF
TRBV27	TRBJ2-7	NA	CASSPAEGSYEQYF
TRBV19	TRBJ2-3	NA	CASGPSRSDTQYF
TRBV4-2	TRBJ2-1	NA	CASSQTPRPDEQFF
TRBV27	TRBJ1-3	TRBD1	CASRAGTGYGNTIYF
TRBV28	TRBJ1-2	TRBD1	CASLTPSTGIYGYTF
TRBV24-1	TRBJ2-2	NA	CATSARGGRGELFF
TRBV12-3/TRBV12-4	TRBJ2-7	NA	CASSFYASPAYEQYF
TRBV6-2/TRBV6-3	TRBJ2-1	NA	CASSFGRGYYNEQFF
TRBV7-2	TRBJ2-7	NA	CASSSERTPPYEQYF
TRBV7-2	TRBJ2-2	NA	CASSASGHRSGTGELFF
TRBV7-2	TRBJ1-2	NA	CASSFVSLYGYTF
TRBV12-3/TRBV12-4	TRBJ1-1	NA	CASSHTAAEAFF
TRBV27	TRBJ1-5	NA	CASSLFINQPQHF
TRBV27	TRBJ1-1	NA	CASSTQAHIGEAFF
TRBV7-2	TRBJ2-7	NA	CASSLGREQYF
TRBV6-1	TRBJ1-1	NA	CASTYLGGQDTEAFF
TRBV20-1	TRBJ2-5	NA	CSAIRADHGTQYF
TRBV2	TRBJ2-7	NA	CASSVTANFNEQYF
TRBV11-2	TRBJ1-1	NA	CASSLVRGLNTEAFF